Each of the 32 T cell receptor beta chains below was sequenced from the same sample in a study of CD8 T cells in ankylosing spondylitis. The antigens these receptors bind are not known. TCRdb redid the calling of the 5' RACE reads with MiXCR, one entry per CDR3 protein. The data contain 450,000 or so distinct CDR3 sequences, 25% to 30% of them seen just once; the ten biggest clones take up about 0.92%. The study, taken as a whole, reports: A TCR beta motif of fewer than ten highly homologous variants appeared characteristic of ankylosing spondylitis blood.

Specimen: blood, either unsorted or a sorted T cell fraction (not recorded which). Receptors originate from a male donor with ankylosing spondylitis.

This chain links TRBV30 with TRBJ2-7; D is unresolved. V lost 0 bases, J lost 4 bases, and 7 bases lay in between. CDR3 length equals 12 residues. CDR1 is GTSNPN, CDR2 SVGIG, per germline (reference sequence). CDR3 DNA: TGTGCCTGGAGTGTACGATTATACGAGCAGTACTTC. Translation: CAWSVRLYEQYF.

This clonotype turned up a few times. The genes are TRBV7-9 and TRBJ2-1; 10 bases agree with TRBD2. From germline, CDR1 is SEHNR and CDR2 FQNEAQ (reference sequence). This CDR3 spans 15 amino acids. The V and J ends lost 10 bases and 1 base, in that order; junction bases with no gene match: 7. CDR3 residues: CATTLAGGSYNEQFF. As DNA, the CDR3 is TGTGCCACGACATTAGCGGGGGGTTCCTACAATGAGCAGTTCTTC.

This rearrangement joins TRBV11-1 to TRBJ2-1, with 9 nucleotides matching TRBD1. The CDR3 consists of 18 residues. V shed 4 bases and J 7 bases; nucleotides not matched to a gene: 17. The V gene's germline CDR1 is SGHAT and CDR2 FQDESV (reference sequence). Here the CDR3 DNA reads TGTGCCAGCAGCTCGGGACAGGGAGAAGACCGGGTTGGGAATGAGCAGTTCTTC. As protein: CASSSGQGEDRVGNEQFF.

This clonotype was detected only a few times. The chain carries TRBV20-1 and TRBJ2-1, with TRBD2 matching over 7 bases. Germline trimming cut 5 bases from V and 8 bases from J; bases unmatched to any gene: 9. This CDR3 has 13 residues. Per germline, CDR1 DFQATT and CDR2 SNEGSKA (reference sequence). CDR3 sequence (DNA): TGCAGTGCTCGGTCGGGAGGAGGCCATGAGCAGTTCTTC. This codes for CSARSGGGHEQFF.

The V gene is TRBV10-3, the J gene TRBJ2-2; tentatively, D is TRBD1 (6 bases). The CDR3 is 14 amino acids. Germline CDR1 reads ENHRY; CDR2 reads SYGVKD. The V and J ends lost 8 bases and 1 base respectively, with 11 bases between them. CDR3 DNA sequence: TGTGCCATCGGGGGCGGCAGGAACACCGGGGAGCTGTTTTTT. Amino acids: CAIGGGRNTGELFF.

The chain carries TRBV2 and TRBJ2-1; D remains ambiguous. This CDR3 spans 13 amino acids. V lost 8 bases, J lost 6 bases, and 14 bases lay in between. The germline gives CDR1 SNHLY, CDR2 FYNNEI. The CDR3 DNA sequence: TGTGCCAGCGTGCGTGAGAGTGGCAATGAGCAGTTCTTC. It codes for CASVRESGNEQFF. The variable domain in full, completed from reference TRBV2 and TRBJ2-1, reads EPEVTQTPSHQVTQMGQEVILRCVPISNHLYFYWYRQILGQKVEFLVSFYNNEISEKSEIFDDQFSVERPDGSNFTLKIRSTKLEDSAMYFCASVRESGNEQFFGPGTRLTVL.

The chain recombines TRBV6-5 with TRBJ1-6; D gene ambiguous. V was clipped by 7 bases and J by 1 base, with 14 bases between them. The germline V gene has CDR1 MNHEY and CDR2 SVGAGI. This CDR3 spans 16 amino acids. CDR3 coding DNA: TGTGCCAGCATTACGGACGCAGCATCCTATAATTCACCCCTCCACTTT. Its translation: CASITDAASYNSPLHF.

The table lists this clonotype with a few counts. J is TRBJ1-2 and V is TRBV15; TRBD1 might be the D (5 bases). The CDR3 totals 15 residues. Germline V lookup: CDR1 LNHNV, CDR2 YYDKDF (reference sequence). V lost 2 bases and J lost 2, with 12 bases in between. This CDR3 reads CATSRLITGNYGYTF. For the CDR3, the DNA is TGTGCCACCAGCAGACTGATAACAGGAAACTATGGCTACACCTTC.

This chain joins TRBV20-1 and TRBJ2-3; 7 bases are shared with TRBD2. The CDR3 is 17 residues long. The germline CDR1 and CDR2 sequences are DFQATT and SNEGSKA (reference sequence). V lost 3 bases and J lost 0; bases outside the gene matches: 12. The CDR3 DNA reads as TGCAGTGCTAGGAGGGCTAGCGGCCGAGGGAGCACAGATACGCAGTATTTT. Protein: CSARRASGRGSTDTQYF.

V and J are TRBV18 and TRBJ1-4; D is undetermined. This CDR3 has 14 residues. Between the trimmed V and J ends, which lost 2 bases and 6 bases, there was a span of 10 bases. Germline CDR1 is KGHSH and CDR2 is LQKENI. CDR3 in amino acids: CASSPGQAYEKLFF. DNA of the CDR3: TGTGCCAGCTCACCAGGGCAGGCTTATGAAAAACTGTTTTTT.

The chain is built from TRBV12-3 or TRBV12-4 and TRBJ1-2, with D perhaps matching TRBD1 (6 bases). The CDR3 runs 16 residues. Trimming pared 5 bases from V and 4 bases from J, leaving 20 bases between. The CDR3 DNA follows: TGTGCCAGCAGTCCCAGCGCTGGGGGCGCAGTCTATGGCTACACCTTC. Translation: CASSPSAGGAVYGYTF.

The chain recombines TRBV7-2 with TRBJ2-7, with D perhaps TRBD1 (6 bases). Trimming took 6 bases from V and 4 from J, leaving 16 bases between them. CDR1 SGHTA and CDR2 FQGNSA come from the germline V gene. The length of the CDR3 is 14 residues. The CDR3 loop is CASSRRGAGYEQYF. The CDR3 region has the DNA TGTGCCAGCAGTCGCAGGGGCGCCGGGTACGAGCAGTACTTC.

V is TRBV3-1 and J is TRBJ1-3; D remains unclear. The germline V and J ends were trimmed by 6 bases and 0 bases, with 15 bases remaining between them. The CDR3 extends over 16 amino acids. The germline gives CDR1 LGHDT, CDR2 YNNKEL (reference sequence). CDR3 sequence: CASSRLDLLSGNTIYF. CDR3 in DNA: TGTGCCAGCAGTCGCCTTGACCTACTCTCTGGAAACACCATATATTTT.

This clonotype was picked up a small number of times. The gene calls are TRBV20-1 and TRBJ1-2; 9 bases are a match to TRBD1. Germline CDR1 reads DFQATT; CDR2 reads SNEGSKA (reference sequence). The ends lost 0 bases at V and 6 bases at J; junction bases unmatched: 5. The CDR3 covers 14 residues. CDR3 residues: CSARDPTGGNGYTF. The CDR3 coding sequence is TGCAGTGCTAGAGATCCGACAGGGGGGAATGGCTACACCTTC.

The chain recombines TRBV5-1 with TRBJ1-3; D gene ambiguous. The germline V gene encodes CDR1 SGHRS and CDR2 YFSETQ. V lost 4 bases and J 2 bases, leaving 13 bases between the germline ends. This CDR3 has 15 amino acids. The chain's CDR3 is CASSVGPGPGNTIYF. The CDR3 DNA is TGCGCCAGCAGCGTCGGCCCTGGACCTGGAAACACCATATATTTT.

This clonotype was detected a few times. The chain couples TRBV29-1 to TRBJ1-1, with D tentatively TRBD1 (5 bases). CDR3 length equals 15 residues. V was pared by 1 base and J by 6 bases, with 18 bases between. The germline V gene encodes CDR1 SQVTM and CDR2 ANQGSEA. As DNA, the CDR3 is TGCAGCGTTGAAGTCCAATTGACAGCACGGGCTGAAGCTTTCTTT. Protein: CSVEVQLTARAEAFF.

The chain recombines TRBV11-2 with TRBJ2-1; 8 bases are a match to TRBD1. This CDR3 spans 15 amino acids. With 5 bases clipped from V and 2 bases from J, the junction kept 5 bases outside the gene matches. CDR1 and CDR2 from the germline V gene are SGHAT and FQNNGV. CDR3 loop: CASSVYRGAYNEQFF. CDR3 bases: TGTGCCAGCAGCGTATACAGGGGGGCCTACAATGAGCAGTTCTTC.

The J gene is TRBJ2-5, the V gene TRBV20-1; no definite D call. The CDR3 totals 14 residues. In germline, CDR1 is DFQATT, CDR2 SNEGSKA (reference sequence). V was clipped by 2 bases and J by 1 base, with 11 bases between them. CDR3 residues: CSARRRGGQETQYF. The CDR3 region has the DNA TGCAGTGCTAGAAGACGAGGCGGCCAAGAGACCCAGTACTTC.

This clonotype has a handful of counts. This sequence joins TRBV5-1 and TRBJ2-7; 10 bases agree with TRBD2. The ends lost 8 bases at V and 2 bases at J; junction bases unmatched: 22. Germline CDR1 and CDR2: SGHRS and YFSETQ. The CDR3 contains 19 residues. The CDR3 sequence: CARGSSSSSSGRPTYEQYV. The CDR3 DNA follows: TGCGCCAGGGGGTCTAGCTCGTCGTCTAGCGGGAGACCCACCTACGAGCAGTACGTC.

J is TRBJ2-7 and V is TRBV16; TRBD2 is a possible D gene (6 bases). This CDR3 is 15 amino acids long. Germline V gene lookup returns CDR1 KGHSY and CDR2 FQNENV. Trimming removed 2 bases from V and 5 bases from J, with 16 bases in between. The CDR3 DNA follows: TGTGCCAGCAGCCAAAATAGCGGATACAGCGACGAGCAGTACTTC. Translating it yields CASSQNSGYSDEQYF.

The gene calls are TRBV20-1 and TRBJ2-7, with D perhaps matching TRBD1 (6 bases). V was pared by 0 bases and J by 3 bases, with 9 bases between. The germline V gene encodes CDR1 DFQATT and CDR2 SNEGSKA (reference sequence). The length of the CDR3 is 13 residues. Here the CDR3 reads CSARDEGGYEQYF. CDR3 coding DNA: TGCAGTGCTAGAGATGAAGGGGGCTACGAGCAGTACTTC.

The V and J genes are TRBV27 and TRBJ2-3, with TRBD2 matching over 8 bases. Trimming removed 7 bases from V and 1 base from J; junction bases left unmatched: 4. This CDR3 is built from 14 residues. Germline V gene sequence: CDR1 MNHEY, CDR2 SMNVEV (reference sequence). The CDR3: CASISGTGTDTQYF. The CDR3 DNA follows: TGTGCCAGCATTAGCGGGACTGGCACAGATACGCAGTATTTT.

This clonotype appeared a few times. V gene TRBV28 combines with J gene TRBJ2-7; TRBD2 aligns across 11 bases. After removal of 6 bases from V and 4 bases from J, the junction contained 17 bases not matched to a gene. CDR3 length: 18 residues. Germline assignment: CDR1 MDHEN and CDR2 SYDVKM. The CDR3: CASSHRTSGSGFNYEQYV. CDR3 coding DNA: TGTGCCAGCAGCCACCGCACTAGCGGGAGCGGTTTCAATTACGAGCAGTACGTC.

This clonotype was observed a few times. The chain recombines TRBV13 with TRBJ2-3; 8 bases fit TRBD1. With 3 bases clipped from V and 8 bases from J, the junction kept 7 bases outside the gene matches. Per germline, CDR1 PRHDT and CDR2 FYEKMQ (reference sequence). The CDR3 totals 14 residues. CDR3 nucleotides: TGTGCCAGCAGCTTGGACAGGGAGCGTGGTACGCAGTATTTT. It yields the protein CASSLDRERGTQYF. Combining the CDR3 with reference TRBV13 and TRBJ2-3 gives the whole variable domain AAGVIQSPRHLIKEKRETATLKCYPIPRHDTVYWYQQGPGQDPQFLISFYEKMQSDKGSIPDRFSAQQFSDYHSELNMSSLELGDSALYFCASSLDRERGTQYFGPGTRLTVL.

This clonotype came up a few times. The chain carries TRBV20-1 and TRBJ2-5; 7 bases align to TRBD2. Germline CDR1 reads DFQATT; CDR2 reads SNEGSKA (reference sequence). This CDR3 is built from 13 residues. The junction had 3 bases not matched to a gene; V was cut back by 3 bases and J by 2 bases. In DNA, the CDR3 is TGCAGTGCTAGGACTAGCTGGCAAGAGACCCAGTACTTC. Translated: CSARTSWQETQYF.

This clonotype was counted a single time. V is TRBV5-1 and J is TRBJ2-1, with a weak D call TRBD1 (6 bases). Germline assignment: CDR1 SGHRS and CDR2 YFSETQ. There are 14 residues in the CDR3. Trimming pared 4 bases from V and 7 bases from J, leaving 15 bases between. CDR3 coding DNA: TGCGCCAGCAGCCCAACTACACAGGGAAATGAGCAGTTCTTC. Amino acids: CASSPTTQGNEQFF.

The gene calls are TRBV11-2 and TRBJ2-5, with D perhaps matching TRBD2 (5 bases). The length of the CDR3 is 14 residues. Trimming pared 5 bases from V and 5 bases from J, leaving 15 bases between. Germline lookup yields CDR1 SGHAT and CDR2 FQNNGV. In nucleotides, the CDR3 is TGTGCCAGCAGCCCCGGGGTAGTAGCGGAGACCCAGTACTTC. Its translation: CASSPGVVAETQYF.

DNA for the CDR3: TGTGCCAGCACCTACGACAGACGGGGCACTGAAGCTTTCTTT. This gives the protein CASTYDRRGTEAFF. The chain links TRBV12-3 or TRBV12-4 to TRBJ1-1; D might be TRBD1 (5 bases). CDR3 length equals 14 residues. The V and J ends lost 7 bases and 4 bases respectively, with 16 bases between them.

This chain links TRBV10-3 with TRBJ1-2; TRBD1 agrees at 8 bases. Germline CDR1 reads ENHRY; CDR2 reads SYGVKD. This CDR3 is built from 13 residues. V was pared by 10 bases and J by 4 bases, with 8 bases of the junction left unmatched. In DNA, the CDR3 is TGTGCCACTGCCGGGACAGGACTCTATGGCTACACCTTC. Translating it yields CATAGTGLYGYTF.

The gene calls are TRBV11-3 and TRBJ1-4; no definite D call. The germline CDR1 and CDR2 sequences are SGHNT and YENEEA. Trimming pared 5 bases from V and 7 bases from J, leaving 11 bases between. The CDR3 loop spans 13 amino acids. The CDR3 is CASSPLLGEKLFF. In DNA form, the CDR3 reads TGTGCCAGCAGCCCCCTCTTGGGTGAAAAACTGTTTTTT.

The V call is TRBV7-2, the J call TRBJ1-1, with TRBD1 matching 7 bases. Per the germline V gene, CDR1 is SGHTA and CDR2 is FQGNSA. J gave up 0 bases and V 11 bases, and 9 bases lay outside the gene matches. The CDR3 loop spans 14 amino acids. The CDR3, as DNA: TGTGCCTCCGGCAGGGGGAGCCTGAACACTGAAGCTTTCTTT. Translation gives CASGRGSLNTEAFF.

This chain links TRBV7-8 with TRBJ2-3, with 7 bases lining up with TRBD2. This CDR3 is 16 amino acids long. Germline V gives CDR1 SGHVS, CDR2 FQNEAQ. V shed 5 bases, J shed 4 bases, and the junction held 12 bases outside the gene matches. CDR3 protein: CASSQTRTRSADTQYF. Here the CDR3 DNA reads TGTGCCAGCAGCCAGACAAGGACTAGATCGGCAGATACGCAGTATTTT.